These 13 T cell receptor beta chains were all obtained from the same sample, sequenced in a study of blood T cell repertoires in COVID-19. Profiling relied on immunoSEQ multiplex PCR, and the TCRdb table lists in-frame clones only, not all of them. The sample lists 250,000 to 300,000 clones; 86% were seen once. Specimen: peripheral blood. These receptors were collected from a woman younger than 45 with COVID-19, enrolled during active disease.

J is TRBJ2-5 and V is TRBV5-1; weak D call: TRBD2 (6 bases). This CDR3 region has 14 residues. CDR1 is SGHRS, CDR2 YFSETQ, per germline. V dropped 0 bases and J dropped 4 bases, with 10 bases sitting between them. The CDR3 coding sequence is TGCGCCAGCAGCTTGGTCGTCGGGGGAGAGACCCAGTACTTC. This encodes CASSLVVGGETQYF.

This chain joins TRBV25-1 and TRBJ2-7, with D perhaps matching TRBD1 (6 bases). V was pared by 2 bases and J by 3 bases, with 11 bases between. This CDR3 is built from 14 residues. The germline V gene encodes CDR1 MGHDK and CDR2 SYGVNS. CDR3 in amino acids: CASSEAGVGYEQYF. CDR3 nucleotide sequence: TGTGCCAGCAGTGAAGCAGGGGTCGGCTACGAGCAGTACTTC.

This sequence joins TRBV29-1 and TRBJ2-7; 9 positions agree with TRBD1. Germline assignment: CDR1 SQVTM and CDR2 ANQGSEA. This CDR3 is 14 amino acids long. J gave up 3 bases and V 4 bases, and 7 bases lay outside the gene matches. This CDR3 is CSVVPGQGIYEQYF. The CDR3 bases are TGCAGCGTTGTCCCGGGACAGGGAATCTACGAGCAGTACTTC.

The gene calls are TRBV5-1 and TRBJ2-7, with 10 nucleotides matching TRBD1. Trimming cost V 3 bases and J 3 bases; bases outside gene matches: 3. This CDR3 comprises 14 residues. CDR1 and CDR2 (germline): SGHRS, YFSETQ. The CDR3: CASSSRTGGYEQYF. The CDR3 DNA is TGCGCCAGCAGCTCCAGGACAGGGGGCTACGAGCAGTACTTC.

The chain joins TRBV9 to TRBJ2-4; perhaps TRBD2 as D (6 bases). In germline, CDR1 is SGDLS, CDR2 YYNGEE. The V gene lost 3 bases and the J gene lost 0 bases, with 22 bases spanning the gap. The CDR3 consists of 19 residues. CDR3 DNA sequence: TGTGCCAGCAGCGAAAATCCGGGAGTCCTCTCCCTAGCCAAAAACATTCAGTACTTC. It translates to CASSENPGVLSLAKNIQYF. Supplemented by reference TRBV9 and TRBJ2-4, the full variable domain reads DSGVTQTPKHLITATGQRVTLRCSPRSGDLSVYWYQQSLDQGLQFLIQYYNGEERAKGNILERFSAQQFPDLHSELNLSSLELGDSALYFCASSENPGVLSLAKNIQYFGAGTRLSVL.

This clone was counted a few times. The chain uses TRBV7-9 and TRBJ1-3; D remains ambiguous. V dropped 4 bases and J dropped 8 bases, with 15 bases sitting between them. The CDR3 contains 14 residues. Germline CDR1 and CDR2: SEHNR and FQNEAQ (reference sequence). The CDR3 DNA reads as TGTGCCAGCAGCTACCCGACTCCCCGGGACACCATATATTTT. Protein: CASSYPTPRDTIYF.

The chain recombines TRBV7-2 with TRBJ2-7, with D tentatively TRBD2 (5 bases). CDR3 length: 16 residues. Trimming left V 0 bases short and J 5 bases short, with 17 bases between. Germline V gives CDR1 SGHTA, CDR2 FQGNSA. CDR3 in DNA: TGTGCCAGCAGCTTAGCGCTATCAATGCGGAGGAACGAGCAGTACTTC. Amino acids: CASSLALSMRRNEQYF.

The chain combines TRBV2 with TRBJ2-7, with 10 bases aligning to TRBD2. This CDR3 comprises 15 residues. Germline V gives CDR1 SNHLY, CDR2 FYNNEI. The trim removed 6 bases at V and 2 bases at J, leaving 7 bases unmatched. CDR3 DNA sequence: TGTGCCAGCAGAAACAGCGGGGGGGCCGCCTACGAGCAGTACTTC. Amino acid sequence: CASRNSGGAAYEQYF.

The gene calls are TRBV10-3 and TRBJ1-5; D gene uncertain. V gave up 7 bases and J gave up 3 bases, with 13 bases separating them. Germline values: CDR1 ENHRY, CDR2 SYGVKD. The CDR3 is made up of 14 amino acids. This chain's CDR3 is CAINEGSANQPQHF. CDR3 nucleotides: TGTGCCATCAACGAGGGATCGGCCAATCAGCCCCAGCATTTT.

There are a few counts of this clone. The rearrangement joins TRBV11-2 to TRBJ2-2, with TRBD2 matching 9 bases. CDR1 and CDR2 (germline): SGHAT, FQNNGV. The CDR3 is made up of 15 amino acids. Trimming took 3 bases from V and 4 from J; bases not matched to a gene: 3. CDR3 residues: CASSFTSGSTGELFF. CDR3 DNA: TGTGCCAGCAGCTTTACTAGCGGGTCCACCGGGGAGCTGTTTTTT.

J is TRBJ2-7 and V is TRBV12-2; TRBD2 was called by the table and not checked on the DNA. TRBV12-2 is marked as a pseudogene. The length of the CDR3 is 9 residues. The CDR3 bases are TGTGCAAGTAAGAGCGAGCAGTACTTC. It encodes CASKSEQYF.

The V gene is TRBV7-6, the J gene TRBJ1-3; 10 bases are a match to TRBD1. CDR1 is SGHVS, CDR2 FNYEAQ, per germline. V lost 3 bases to trimming and J lost 2 bases; unmatched junction nucleotides: 1. This CDR3 spans 15 amino acids. CDR3 nucleotides: TGTGCCAGCAGCTTGACAGGGGGCACTGGAAACACCATATATTTT. This encodes CASSLTGGTGNTIYF.

The chain recombines TRBV7-9 with TRBJ2-1; weak D call: TRBD1 (6 bases). The V gene's germline CDR1 is SEHNR and CDR2 FQNEAQ (reference sequence). The CDR3 runs to 14 residues. Trimming took off 6 bases at V and 10 bases at J, with 19 bases between the two ends. The CDR3 loop reads CASSPPQGQEEQFF. The CDR3 DNA follows: TGTGCCAGCAGTCCCCCACAGGGTCAGGAGGAGCAGTTCTTC.